Below are 6 T cell receptor beta chains sequenced from a single sample in a study of shared clonotypes between healthy human individuals. Profiling relied on immunoSEQ multiplex PCR, and the TCRdb table lists in-frame clones only, not all of them. The data show hundreds of thousands of clones, with 95% to 98% seen just once and approximately 0.33% held by the top ten. Selected positively for CCR7 and CD45RO-negative, naive CD8 cells excluded terminally differentiated effector memory CD45RA+ cells. The specimen was naive CD8+ T cells sorted from blood. Every receptor here comes from a man in his thirties or forties in good health.

The chain joins TRBV10-3 to TRBJ2-7; maybe TRBD1 (5 bases). The CDR3 spans 13 residues. The V gene's germline CDR1 is ENHRY and CDR2 SYGVKD. Trimming shortened V by 4 bases and J by 1 base, and 8 bases separated the two germline ends. CDR3 residues: CAISGDSSYEQYF. CDR3 nucleotides: TGTGCCATCAGTGGAGACAGTTCCTACGAGCAGTACTTC.

This clone appeared once. The CDR3 nucleotides are TGTGCCAGCAGCTTAGCGCTCAGTACGAACGAGCAGTTCTTC. Protein sequence: CASSLALSTNEQFF. The chain couples TRBV7-2 to TRBJ2-1, with unresolved D. V dropped 0 bases and J dropped 10 bases, with 13 bases sitting between them. CDR3 size: 14 residues. CDR1 is SGHTA, CDR2 FQGNSA, per germline.

This chain joins TRBV7-6 and TRBJ2-1; D is unresolved. The V end was cut by 4 bases, the J end by 2 bases, with 15 bases between. CDR1 SGHVS and CDR2 FNYEAQ come from the germline V gene. CDR3 size: 16 residues. The CDR3 DNA reads as TGTGCCAGCAGCTCACCATGGACGTTCCCCTACAATGAGCAGTTCTTC. Amino acid sequence: CASSSPWTFPYNEQFF.

The rearrangement joins TRBV13 to TRBJ1-1; D gene unclear. V was shortened by 0 bases and J by 2 bases, with 7 bases between the two germline ends. Germline loops: CDR1 PRHDT, CDR2 FYEKMQ (reference sequence). The CDR3 is made up of 14 amino acids. The chain's CDR3 is CASSLGWANTEAFF. DNA for the CDR3: TGTGCCAGCAGCTTAGGATGGGCAAACACTGAAGCTTTCTTT.

The chain joins TRBV9 to TRBJ2-1; D gene uncertain. CDR3 size: 11 residues. Per germline, CDR1 SGDLS and CDR2 YYNGEE. The ends were cut back, 3 bases at V and 6 bases at J, with 4 bases in the middle. The CDR3 protein is CASSGSNEQFF. CDR3 nucleotide sequence: TGTGCCAGCAGCGGATCCAATGAGCAGTTCTTC.

This chain joins TRBV6-5 and TRBJ2-7; D not certain. The CDR3 runs 14 residues. Per the germline V gene, CDR1 is MNHEY and CDR2 is SVGAGI. The V end was cut by 0 bases, the J end by 3 bases, with 9 bases between. Here the CDR3 DNA reads TGTGCCAGCAGTTACTCTACACCTTTCTACGAGCAGTACTTC. Amino acids: CASSYSTPFYEQYF.